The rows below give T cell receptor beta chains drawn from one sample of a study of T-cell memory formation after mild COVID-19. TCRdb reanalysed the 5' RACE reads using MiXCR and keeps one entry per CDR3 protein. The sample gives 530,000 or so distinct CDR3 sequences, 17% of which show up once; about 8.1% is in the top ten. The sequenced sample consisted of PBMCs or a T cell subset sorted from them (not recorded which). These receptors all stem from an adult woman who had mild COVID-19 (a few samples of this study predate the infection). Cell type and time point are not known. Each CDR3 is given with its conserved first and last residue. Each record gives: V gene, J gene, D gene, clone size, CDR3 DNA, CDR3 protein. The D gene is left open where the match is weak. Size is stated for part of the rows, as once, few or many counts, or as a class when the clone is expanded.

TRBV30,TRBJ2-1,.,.,TGTGCCTGGAGTATACTAGATCATGAGCAGTTCTTC,CAWSILDHEQFF
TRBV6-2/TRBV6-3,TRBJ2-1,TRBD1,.,TGTGCCAGCAGCCAGGGACAGGAGCAGTTCTTC,CASSQGQEQFF
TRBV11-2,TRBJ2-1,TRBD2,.,TGTGCCAGCAGCGCGACTAGCGGGAGCAACGAGCAGTTCTTC,CASSATSGSNEQFF
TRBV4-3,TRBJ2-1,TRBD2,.,TGCGCCAGCAGCCGTGGGACTAGCGGGGAGCAGTTCTTC,CASSRGTSGEQFF
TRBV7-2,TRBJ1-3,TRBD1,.,TGTGCCAGCAGCTTAGGCTTCACAGGGGGAGGTGGAAACACCATATATTTT,CASSLGFTGGGGNTIYF
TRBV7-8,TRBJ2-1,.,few,TGTGCCAGCAGCCCGCTAGACAGGATGACTTCCTACAATGAGCAGTTCTTC,CASSPLDRMTSYNEQFF
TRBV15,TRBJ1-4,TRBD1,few,TGTGCCACCAGCAGATCCGGGACAGGTGAAAAACTGTTTTTT,CATSRSGTGEKLFF
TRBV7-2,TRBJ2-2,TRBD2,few,TGTGCCAGCAGCTGGAGCGGGGGGACCGGGGAGCTGTTTTTT,CASSWSGGTGELFF
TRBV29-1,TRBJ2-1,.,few,TGCAGCGTTGCGTCCGGGACCCCCCTCGGGAATGAGCAGTTCTTC,CSVASGTPLGNEQFF
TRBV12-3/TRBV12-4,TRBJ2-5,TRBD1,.,TGTGCCAGCAGTTTCGGACAGGACCAAGAGACCCAGTACTTC,CASSFGQDQETQYF
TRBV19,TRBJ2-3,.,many,TGTGCCAGTAGTCCCAGCTCAGAGTCAGATACGCAGTATTTT,CASSPSSESDTQYF
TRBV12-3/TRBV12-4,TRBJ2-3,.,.,TGTGCCAGCAGTTTGAAGACTAGCACAGATACGCAGTATTTT,CASSLKTSTDTQYF
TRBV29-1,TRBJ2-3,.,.,TGCAGCGTTGACAGGGGAGATACGCAGTATTTT,CSVDRGDTQYF
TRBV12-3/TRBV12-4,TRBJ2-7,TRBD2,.,TGTGCCAGCAGTTCCGGGACTAGCTTGTTCTACGAGCAGTACTTC,CASSSGTSLFYEQYF
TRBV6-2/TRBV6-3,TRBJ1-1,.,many,TGTGCCAGCAGTTACCGGGACAACACTGAAGCTTTCTTT,CASSYRDNTEAFF
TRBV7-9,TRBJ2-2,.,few,TGTGCCAGCAGCCGACTGAACGGGGAGCTGTTTTTT,CASSRLNGELFF
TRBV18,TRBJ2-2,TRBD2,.,TGTGCCAGCTCACAAAAGCGGGAATACACCGGGGAGCTGTTTTTT,CASSQKREYTGELFF
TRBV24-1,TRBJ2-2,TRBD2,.,TGTGCCACCAGTGACCCTGGAGGTAGCGGGGGGGCAAACACCGGGGAGCTGTTTTTT,CATSDPGGSGGANTGELFF
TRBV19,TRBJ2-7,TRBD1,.,TGTGCCAGTAGTTTCGCCCAACGGGACAGGGGCGAGCAGTACTTC,CASSFAQRDRGEQYF
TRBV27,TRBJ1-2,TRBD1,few,TGTGCCAGCTCCCGACGGGACAGGGGAAATGGCTACACCTTC,CASSRRDRGNGYTF
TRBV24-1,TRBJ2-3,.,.,TGTGCCACCAGTGATGGAGTGGGGGGCGCAGATACGCAGTATTTT,CATSDGVGGADTQYF
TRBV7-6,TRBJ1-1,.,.,TGTGCCAGCAGCTCGAGGGTGGCCCCCACTGAAGCTTTCTTT,CASSSRVAPTEAFF
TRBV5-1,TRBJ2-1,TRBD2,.,TGCGCCAGCAGCTTTACTCTTACTAGCGGGTACAATGAGCAGTTCTTC,CASSFTLTSGYNEQFF
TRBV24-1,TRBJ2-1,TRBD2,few,TGTGCCACCAGTGATTTGCCCATAGCGGGGACTCACAATGAGCAGTTCTTC,CATSDLPIAGTHNEQFF
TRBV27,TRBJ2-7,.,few,TGTGCCAGCAGTTTTGTAGGGAAATACGAGCAGTACTTC,CASSFVGKYEQYF
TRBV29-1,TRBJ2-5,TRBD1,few,TGCAGCGTTGAATGGACAGGTTTCCAAGAGACCCAGTACTTC,CSVEWTGFQETQYF
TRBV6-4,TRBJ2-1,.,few,TGTGCCAGCAGTGAAGCGCCTTACAATGAGCAGTTCTTC,CASSEAPYNEQFF
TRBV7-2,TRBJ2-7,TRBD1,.,TGTGCCAGCAGCTTATCACGGGACAGGGGCTACGAGCAGTACTTC,CASSLSRDRGYEQYF
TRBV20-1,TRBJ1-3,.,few,TGCAGTGCTAGTGGGGGGTTCTCTGGAAACACCATATATTTT,CSASGGFSGNTIYF
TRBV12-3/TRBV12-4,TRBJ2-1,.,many,TGTGCCAGCAGTTTAGCGCACCTTCCTGAGCAGTTCTTC,CASSLAHLPEQFF
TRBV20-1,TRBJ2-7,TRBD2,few,TGCAGTGCTAGAGAGGGGACTAGCGGGAGTCGCTCCTACGAGCAGTACTTC,CSAREGTSGSRSYEQYF
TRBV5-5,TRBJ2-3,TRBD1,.,TGTGCCAGCAGCTTGGAGGACAGGGGGCTCTCAGATACGCAGTATTTT,CASSLEDRGLSDTQYF
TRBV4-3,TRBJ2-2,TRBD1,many,TGCGCCAGCAGCCAAGAGATCTCGGGACAGGGGCCCGGGGAGCTGTTTTTT,CASSQEISGQGPGELFF
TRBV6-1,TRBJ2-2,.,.,TGTGCCAGCAACCGAGTCGGGGAGCTGTTTTTT,CASNRVGELFF
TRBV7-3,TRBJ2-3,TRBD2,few,TGTGCCAGCAGCTTAGGCGCCAGAACCCTAGCGGGGGCCGACGGGGATACGCAGTATTTT,CASSLGARTLAGADGDTQYF
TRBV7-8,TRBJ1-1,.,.,TGTGCCAGCAGCTTAGTAGGGGGGGTCAACACTGAAGCTTTCTTT,CASSLVGGVNTEAFF
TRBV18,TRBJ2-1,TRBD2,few,TGTGCCAGCTCACCACCGGGGACAACCGGGACTAGCGGGAGCTACAATGAGCAGTTCTTC,CASSPPGTTGTSGSYNEQFF
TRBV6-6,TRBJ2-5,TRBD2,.,TGTGCCAGCAGCCGACCAACTAGCGGGGGGCAAGAGACCCAGTACTTC,CASSRPTSGGQETQYF
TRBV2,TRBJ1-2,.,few,TGTGCCAGCACCGACAGCGGCCTTCAGGACTACACCTTC,CASTDSGLQDYTF
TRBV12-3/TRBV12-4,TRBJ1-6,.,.,TGTGCCAGCAGTAGGGCGGGGAGGGCCCTCCACTTT,CASSRAGRALHF
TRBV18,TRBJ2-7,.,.,TGTGCCAGCTCACCACCGTCTAGTTTGGATCTGTACTTC,CASSPPSSLDLYF
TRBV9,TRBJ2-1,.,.,TGTGCCAGCAGCGACTCCCACCACGACCCAAGGGTGGTGGGTAATGAGCAGTTCTTC,CASSDSHHDPRVVGNEQFF
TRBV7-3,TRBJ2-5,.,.,TGTGCCAGCAGCCCTTCCGGGGCCTTGGAGACCCAGTACTTC,CASSPSGALETQYF